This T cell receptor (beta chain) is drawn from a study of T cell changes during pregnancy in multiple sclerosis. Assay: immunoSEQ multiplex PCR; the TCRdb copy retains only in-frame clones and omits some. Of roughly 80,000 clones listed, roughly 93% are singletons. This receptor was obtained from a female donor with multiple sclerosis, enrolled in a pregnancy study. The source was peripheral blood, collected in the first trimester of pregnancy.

The CDR3, as DNA: TGTGCCAGCAGGCTGACAGCCACCTACGAGCAGTACTTC. It specifies CASRLTATYEQYF. The chain employs TRBV2 and TRBJ2-7; D may be TRBD1 (5 bases). Germline CDR1 SNHLY, CDR2 FYNNEI. CDR3 size: 13 residues. With 6 bases removed from V and 2 bases from J, the gap between germline ends came to 11 bases.